The clone carrying this TCR beta chain has a handful of counts. Antigen unknown. Here immunoSEQ multiplex PCR was the method, and the copy in TCRdb shows in-frame clones only, minus some. The sample carries nearly 15,000 clones, roughly 69% recorded once. This CDR3 has 15 residues. CDR1 and CDR2 from the germline V gene are MNHEY and SVGAGI. The J segment lost 5 bases and the V segment lost 8 bases, leaving 12 bases of the junction unmatched. This entry belongs to a study of cytotoxic CD8 clonotypes in ibrutinib-treated CLL. As for the study in general: An average of 255,043 productive templates and 94,082 productive rearrangements was obtained per sample. Study findings and constraints: On treatment, the uncommon public clonotypes contracted or remained stable.

About 2 micrograms of genomic DNA (from cryopreserved PBMCs) were used for TCR beta libraries. The V call is TRBV6-5, the J call TRBJ1-5; 7 bases are a match to TRBD1. Sequenced material: PBMCs, taken before ibrutinib treatment. The sequence was collected from a human donor with chronic lymphocytic leukemia. The CDR3 loop is CASRRGQGWDQPQHF. For the CDR3, the DNA is TGTGCCAGCCGTAGGGGGCAGGGATGGGATCAGCCCCAGCATTTT.